This T cell receptor beta chain was identified during a study of graft-versus-host responses after intestinal transplantation. Data came from immunoSEQ multiplex PCR; TCRdb stores just in-frame clones and leaves some out. The data hold about 63,000 clones, with roughly 90% observed a single time. Graft tissue processing released intraepithelial and lamina propria lymphocytes. The CDR3 has 16 residues. V shed 3 bases and J shed 0 bases, with 12 bases lying between them. The receptor's source is a human patient who received an intestinal transplant, so some T cells may come from the graft donor. The input for sequencing was ileum tissue, taken less than 400 days after transplant. The rearrangement joins TRBV23-1 to TRBJ1-3, with D hard to call. TRBV23-1 is filed as an ORF, its function uncertain. The CDR3 spells CASSHTGIYSGNTIYF. Written as DNA, the CDR3 is TGCGCCAGCAGTCATACGGGCATTTACTCTGGAAACACCATATATTTT.